These 29 T cell receptor beta chains were all obtained from the same sample, sequenced in a study of blood T cell repertoires in COVID-19. Measured with immunoSEQ multiplex PCR; TCRdb has only the in-frame clones, and not every one. The sample comprises some 250,000 clones, around 83% of which are singletons, and 4.5% to 7% rests with the top ten. The sequencing input was peripheral blood. The receptors were gathered from a man aged 80 or over with acute or convalescent COVID-19.

This clone was found a few times. The rearrangement links TRBV19 to TRBJ1-5; TRBD1 matches at 8 bases. V lost 7 bases and J lost 9; bases outside the gene matches: 17. Germline loops: CDR1 LNHDA, CDR2 SQIVND (reference sequence). The CDR3 has 16 residues. CDR3 protein: CASTLRQGPVLAPQHF. The CDR3 DNA reads TGTGCCAGTACCCTACGACAGGGGCCAGTGTTGGCGCCCCAGCATTTT.

The V gene is TRBV21-1, the J gene TRBJ1-5; the listed D gene, TRBD1, was not tested against the DNA. TRBV21-1 is a known pseudogene. The CDR3 is 17 amino acids. DNA of the CDR3: TGTGCCAGCAGCGGGCGGATCGGGACAGCGGGCAATCAGCCCCAGCATTTT. It is translated as CASSGRIGTAGNQPQHF.

V usage is TRBV4-2 and J usage is TRBJ2-2; TRBD2 matches at 10 bases. The CDR3 contains 15 residues. J was trimmed by 8 bases and V by 6 bases; bases with no gene match: 9. Germline loops: CDR1 LGHNA, CDR2 YNFKEQ. Here the CDR3 DNA reads TGTGCCAGCAGGGGTCTAGCGGGGGCTACAGGGGAGCTGTTTTTT. It yields the protein CASRGLAGATGELFF.

V usage is TRBV27 and J usage is TRBJ2-7; TRBD1 aligns across 11 bases. The CDR3 consists of 14 residues. From germline, CDR1 is MNHEY and CDR2 SMNVEV (reference sequence). With 6 bases clipped from V and 2 bases from J, the junction kept 3 bases outside the gene matches. The CDR3 DNA reads TGTGCCAGCAGGGGGACAGGGGGGACCTACGAGCAGTACTTC. Amino acids: CASRGTGGTYEQYF.

The V and J genes are TRBV7-2 and TRBJ2-7, with 9 nucleotides matching TRBD1. Losses at the gene ends were 5 bases for V and 5 bases for J; bases not matched to a gene: 7. Looked up from germline, CDR1 is SGHTA and CDR2 is FQGNSA. The CDR3 is 14 residues long. The CDR3 loop reads CASSPTGGRHEQYF. In DNA, the CDR3 is TGTGCCAGCAGCCCAACAGGGGGCCGTCACGAGCAGTACTTC. The variable domain in full, completed from reference TRBV7-2 and TRBJ2-7, reads GAGVSQSPSNKVTEKGKDVELRCDPISGHTALYWYRQSLGQGLEFLIYFQGNSAPDKSGLPSDRFSAERTGGSVSTLTIQRTQQEDSAVYLCASSPTGGRHEQYFGPGTRLTVT.

The V call is TRBV28, the J call TRBJ1-2, with D possibly TRBD1 on 5 matching bases. Trimming stripped 8 bases from V and 3 bases from J, with 13 bases between. This CDR3 has 13 residues. The V gene's germline CDR1 is MDHEN and CDR2 SYDVKM. The CDR3 spells CASGGGPYYGYTF. CDR3 nucleotide sequence: TGTGCCAGCGGGGGGGGTCCGTACTATGGCTACACCTTC.

This clone was detected once. This chain connects TRBV6-6 to TRBJ1-3, with D tentatively TRBD1 (6 bases). Germline loops: CDR1 MNHNY, CDR2 SVGAGI (reference sequence). V was cut by 4 bases and J by 3 bases, with 13 bases left in between. The length of the CDR3 is 15 residues. The CDR3 nucleotides are TGTGCCAGCAGTTCCACGGGACAAGGTGGAAACACCATATATTTT. It encodes CASSSTGQGGNTIYF.

This clone was recorded a few times. The chain uses TRBV7-9 and TRBJ1-6, with TRBD1 matching over 9 bases. This CDR3 region has 15 residues. V trimming: 2 bases; J trimming: 10 bases; junction bases outside the gene matches: 6. Per the germline V gene, CDR1 is SEHNR and CDR2 is FQNEAQ (reference sequence). CDR3 region: CASSLQQGARSPLHF. Here the CDR3 DNA reads TGTGCCAGCAGCTTACAACAGGGGGCGAGATCACCCCTCCACTTT. The variable domain in full, completed from reference TRBV7-9 and TRBJ1-6, reads DTGVSQNPRHKITKRGQNVTFRCDPISEHNRLYWYRQTLGQGPEFLTYFQNEAQLEKSRLLSDRFSAERPKGSFSTLEIQRTEQGDSAMYLCASSLQQGARSPLHFGNGTRLTVT.

The V call is TRBV6-5, the J call TRBJ2-7; no definite D call. The V end lost 2 bases, the J end lost 0 bases, and 11 bases lay between the germline ends. The CDR3 runs 15 residues. Germline CDR1 reads MNHEY; CDR2 reads SVGAGI. CDR3 nucleotide sequence: TGTGCCAGCAGTTACGTGACTGGCCCCTCCTACGAGCAGTACTTC. Translating gives CASSYVTGPSYEQYF.

This chain uses TRBV18 with TRBJ2-2, with 9 positions matching TRBD1. Per germline, CDR1 KGHSH and CDR2 LQKENI. Germline trimming cut 0 bases from V and 7 bases from J; bases unmatched to any gene: 12. The CDR3 spans 18 residues. The CDR3 reads CASSPPGLRDRARGELFF. DNA of the CDR3: TGTGCCAGCTCACCACCGGGACTCCGGGACAGGGCGCGCGGGGAGCTGTTTTTT.

V and J are TRBV11-2 and TRBJ1-6, with TRBD1 identical over 8 bases. Germline CDR1 SGHAT, CDR2 FQNNGV. V shed 3 bases and J 9 bases; nucleotides not matched to a gene: 7. The CDR3 loop spans 15 amino acids. CDR3 protein: CASSFGAGGRSPLHF. In DNA form, the CDR3 reads TGTGCCAGCAGCTTCGGTGCAGGGGGCCGTTCACCCCTCCACTTT.

CDR3 residues: CASSLPVRVTNEKLFF. The CDR3 DNA follows: TGTGCCAGCAGCTTGCCCGTCAGGGTCACTAATGAAAAACTGTTTTTT. The genes are TRBV11-2 and TRBJ1-4; a weak D match, TRBD1 (5 bases). Per the germline V gene, CDR1 is SGHAT and CDR2 is FQNNGV. V was cut by 3 bases and J by 2 bases, with 13 bases left in between. The CDR3 has 16 amino acids.

The rearrangement joins TRBV6-5 to TRBJ1-2; possible D gene TRBD1, 5 bases. Germline lookup yields CDR1 MNHEY and CDR2 SVGAGI. Deletions cut 7 bases from V and 9 bases from J, with 18 bases between. The CDR3 totals 13 residues. The DNA of the CDR3 is TGTGCCAGCAATTGGTCAGGGTATAGGAGCTACACCTTC. Its protein product is CASNWSGYRSYTF.

The CDR3 DNA reads TGTGCCAGCAGCCCGCCCCGTGAGCGGGGGGGTTCCGGGGAGCTGTTTTTT. It encodes CASSPPRERGGSGELFF. The chain employs TRBV7-6 and TRBJ2-2; 10 bases are shared with TRBD2. CDR3 length: 17 residues. Germline V gene lookup returns CDR1 SGHVS and CDR2 FNYEAQ. V lost 5 bases and J lost 6; bases outside the gene matches: 12.

This clone appeared a single time. V usage is TRBV15 and J usage is TRBJ2-5; D is undetermined. This CDR3 is 15 amino acids long. From germline, CDR1 is LNHNV and CDR2 YYDKDF (reference sequence). Trimming left V 0 bases short and J 5 bases short, with 13 bases between. The CDR3 DNA follows: TGTGCCACCAGCAGAGATTTTAGCTCCGTGGAGACCCAGTACTTC. It translates to CATSRDFSSVETQYF.

This clone is a singleton in its sample. This chain uses TRBV7-6 with TRBJ2-5; no clear D gene. This CDR3 contains 12 residues. Germline CDR1 SGHVS, CDR2 FNYEAQ. V was cut by 1 base and J by 5 bases, with 5 bases left in between. DNA for the CDR3: TGTGCCAGCAGCTTAGTTATGGAGACCCAGTACTTC. It translates to CASSLVMETQYF.

The count of this clone is one. The chain combines TRBV6-2 or TRBV6-3 with TRBJ1-4, with D tentatively TRBD1 (6 bases). The CDR3 length is 13 residues. Per germline, CDR1 MNHEY and CDR2 SVGEGT. Trimming removed 5 bases from V and 4 bases from J, with 8 bases in between. CDR3 in DNA: TGTGCCAGCAGTGACAGGCGTAATGAAAAACTGTTTTTT. This encodes CASSDRRNEKLFF.

The rearrangement joins TRBV10-3 to TRBJ2-2, with 7 bases that match TRBD2. The CDR3 has 16 residues. V was clipped by 0 bases and J by 4 bases; unmatched bases: 5. Germline values: CDR1 ENHRY, CDR2 SYGVKD. The CDR3 coding sequence is TGTGCCATCAGTGAGTCCTCTAGCGGATTCACCGGGGAGCTGTTTTTT. Protein: CAISESSSGFTGELFF.

This clone turned up a few times. CDR3 nucleotide sequence: TGTGCCAGCAGCCAAGATGCTCAGGATACGCAGTATTTT. It specifies CASSQDAQDTQYF. The rearrangement links TRBV3-1 (or the pseudogene TRBV3-2) to TRBJ2-3; D ambiguous. This CDR3 is built from 13 residues. The ends were cut back, 0 bases at V and 6 bases at J, with 7 bases in the middle. Germline V lookup: CDR1 LGHDT, CDR2 YNNKEL (reference sequence).

The J gene is TRBJ1-1, the V gene TRBV19, with D maybe TRBD1 (6 bases). Germline V lookup: CDR1 LNHDA, CDR2 SQIVND (reference sequence). The germline V and J ends were trimmed by 7 bases and 1 base, with 13 bases remaining between them. The CDR3 spans 14 residues. The CDR3 here is CASTPLTGNTEAFF. The DNA for the CDR3 is TGTGCCAGTACCCCTTTGACAGGGAACACTGAAGCTTTCTTT.

V gene TRBV7-3 combines with J gene TRBJ2-5; 7 bases align to TRBD1. The V gene's germline CDR1 is SGHTA and CDR2 FQGTGA. The CDR3 sequence is 15 residues long. With 1 base clipped from V and 4 bases from J, the junction kept 6 bases outside the gene matches. This CDR3 is CASSLKGASVETQYF. DNA of the CDR3: TGTGCCAGCAGCTTAAAGGGGGCGAGCGTAGAGACCCAGTACTTC.

The chain joins TRBV7-6 to TRBJ2-7, with 8 bases fitting TRBD1. J gave up 6 bases and V 5 bases, and 15 bases lay outside the gene matches. CDR3 length equals 16 residues. CDR1 and CDR2 from the germline V gene are SGHVS and FNYEAQ. The CDR3 loop is CASSLRGQGRGSEQYF. In DNA, the CDR3 is TGTGCCAGCAGCCTCAGGGGGCAGGGTCGGGGATCCGAGCAGTACTTC.

The chain is built from TRBV28 and TRBJ2-7; D is uncertain. Trimming took off 8 bases at V and 0 bases at J, with 5 bases between the two ends. The length of the CDR3 is 11 residues. Germline V gene sequence: CDR1 MDHEN, CDR2 SYDVKM. CDR3 sequence reads: CASWSSYEQYF. The CDR3 DNA is TGTGCCAGCTGGAGCTCCTACGAGCAGTACTTC. Full variable domain (rest looked up from reference TRBV28 and TRBJ2-7): DVKVTQSSRYLVKRTGEKVFLECVQDMDHENMFWYRQDPGLGLRLIYFSYDVKMKEKGDIPEGYSVSREKKERFSLILESASTNQTSMYLCASWSSYEQYFGPGTRLTVT.

The V gene is TRBV15, the J gene TRBJ2-1; a weak D match, TRBD2 (6 bases). The germline V and J ends were trimmed by 1 base and 8 bases, with 15 bases remaining between them. Germline V gene data show CDR1 as LNHNV and CDR2 as YYDKDF (reference sequence). CDR3 length equals 15 residues. The CDR3 bases are TGTGCCACCAGCAGAGCAGGAGCGGGCATCGATGAGCAGTTCTTC. It is translated as CATSRAGAGIDEQFF.

This chain connects TRBV14 to TRBJ2-1; 10 bases match TRBD2. This CDR3 comprises 16 residues. J gave up 8 bases and V 5 bases, and 12 bases lay outside the gene matches. Germline V lookup: CDR1 SGHDN, CDR2 FVKESK. CDR3 sequence reads: CASSKRAASGGHEQFF. For the CDR3, the DNA is TGTGCCAGCAGCAAAAGGGCCGCTAGCGGGGGTCATGAGCAGTTCTTC.

The chain joins TRBV28 to TRBJ1-2, with D unresolved. The CDR3 consists of 13 residues. Germline CDR1 reads MDHEN; CDR2 reads SYDVKM. V shed 7 bases and J shed 3 bases, with 12 bases lying between them. The chain's CDR3 is CASNQNSDYGYTF. The CDR3 DNA is TGTGCCAGCAATCAGAACAGTGACTATGGCTACACCTTC.

This clone has just one count. The chain joins TRBV19 to TRBJ2-5; 15 bases match TRBD2. The CDR3 consists of 18 residues. V lost 4 bases and J lost 1; bases outside the gene matches: 7. CDR1 LNHDA and CDR2 SQIVND come from the germline V gene (reference sequence). The chain's CDR3 is CASSTGLAGGPAQETQYF. As DNA, the CDR3 is TGTGCCAGTAGTACCGGACTAGCGGGGGGGCCGGCCCAAGAGACCCAGTACTTC. The full variable domain, its missing parts supplied by reference TRBV19 and TRBJ2-5, is DGGITQSPKYLFRKEGQNVTLSCEQNLNHDAMYWYRQDPGQGLRLIYYSQIVNDFQKGDIAEGYSVSREKKESFPLTVTSAQKNPTAFYLCASSTGLAGGPAQETQYFGPGTRLLVL.

The chain recombines TRBV6-1 with TRBJ2-7; the D gene is possibly TRBD2 (6 bases). Germline CDR1 reads MNHNS; CDR2 reads SASEGT. V lost 5 bases and J 2 bases, leaving 10 bases between the germline ends. CDR3 length equals 13 residues. CDR3 protein: CASSLSGTYEQYF. The CDR3 coding sequence is TGTGCCAGCAGTCTTAGCGGAACCTACGAGCAGTACTTC.

In its sample, this clone was seen once. The chain links TRBV7-6 to TRBJ2-3; the D gene is possibly TRBD2 (6 bases). CDR3 length: 15 residues. Per germline, CDR1 SGHVS and CDR2 FNYEAQ. V was shortened by 1 base and J by 1 base, with 9 bases between the two germline ends. The CDR3 coding sequence is TGTGCCAGCAGCTTAGTTCCGGGAGGCACAGATACGCAGTATTTT. Amino acids: CASSLVPGGTDTQYF.